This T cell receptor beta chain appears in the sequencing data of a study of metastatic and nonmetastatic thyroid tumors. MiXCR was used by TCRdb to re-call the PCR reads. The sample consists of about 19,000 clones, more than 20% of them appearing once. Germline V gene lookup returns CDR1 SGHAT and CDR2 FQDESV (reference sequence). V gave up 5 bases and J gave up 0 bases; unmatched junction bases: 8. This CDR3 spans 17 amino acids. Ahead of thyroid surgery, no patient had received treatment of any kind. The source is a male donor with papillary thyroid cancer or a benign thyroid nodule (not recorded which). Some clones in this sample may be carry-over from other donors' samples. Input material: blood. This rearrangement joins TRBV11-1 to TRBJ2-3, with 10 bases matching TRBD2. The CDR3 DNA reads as TGTGCCAGCAGCCCAACTAGCGGGGTGTCTAGCACAGATACGCAGTATTTT. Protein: CASSPTSGVSSTDTQYF. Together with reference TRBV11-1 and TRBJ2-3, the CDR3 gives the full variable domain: EAEVAQSPRYKITEKSQAVAFWCDPISGHATLYWYRQILGQGPELLVQFQDESVVDDSQLPKDRFSAERLKGVDSTLKIQPAELGDSAMYLCASSPTSGVSSTDTQYFGPGTRLTVL.